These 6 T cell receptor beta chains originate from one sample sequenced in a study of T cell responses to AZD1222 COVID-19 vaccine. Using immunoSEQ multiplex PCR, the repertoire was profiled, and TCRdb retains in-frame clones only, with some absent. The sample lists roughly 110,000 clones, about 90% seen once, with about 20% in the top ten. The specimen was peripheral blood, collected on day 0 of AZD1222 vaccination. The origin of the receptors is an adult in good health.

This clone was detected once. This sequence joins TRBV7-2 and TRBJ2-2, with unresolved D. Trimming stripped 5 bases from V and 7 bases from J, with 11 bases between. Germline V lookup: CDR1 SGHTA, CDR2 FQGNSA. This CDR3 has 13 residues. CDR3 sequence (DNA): TGTGCCAGCAGCCCTATAGGGATCGGGGAGCTGTTTTTT. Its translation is CASSPIGIGELFF.

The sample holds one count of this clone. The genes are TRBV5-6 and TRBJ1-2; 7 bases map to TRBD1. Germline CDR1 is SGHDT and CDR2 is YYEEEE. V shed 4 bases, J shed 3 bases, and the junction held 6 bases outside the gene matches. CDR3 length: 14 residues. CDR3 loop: CASSAGQRDYGYTF. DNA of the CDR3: TGTGCCAGCAGCGCGGGACAGCGAGACTATGGCTACACCTTC.

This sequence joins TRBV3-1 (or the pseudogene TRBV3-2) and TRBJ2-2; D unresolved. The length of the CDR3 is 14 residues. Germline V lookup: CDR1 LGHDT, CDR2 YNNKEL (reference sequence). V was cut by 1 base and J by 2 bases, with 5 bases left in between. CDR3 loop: CASSQGINTGELFF. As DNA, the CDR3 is TGTGCCAGCAGCCAAGGGATCAACACCGGGGAGCTGTTTTTT.

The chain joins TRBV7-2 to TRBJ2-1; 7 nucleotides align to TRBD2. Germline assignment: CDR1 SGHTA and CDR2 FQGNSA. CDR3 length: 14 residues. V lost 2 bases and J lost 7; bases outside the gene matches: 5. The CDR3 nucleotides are TGTGCCAGCAGCTTAATTTGGGGGGGGAATGAGCAGTTCTTC. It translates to CASSLIWGGNEQFF.

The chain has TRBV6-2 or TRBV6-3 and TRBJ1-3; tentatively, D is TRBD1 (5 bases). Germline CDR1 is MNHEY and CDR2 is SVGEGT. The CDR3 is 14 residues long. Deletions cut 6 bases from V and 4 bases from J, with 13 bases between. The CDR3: CASSPTGRGNTIYF. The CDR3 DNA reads TGTGCCAGCAGCCCAACGGGACGGGGAAACACCATATATTTT.

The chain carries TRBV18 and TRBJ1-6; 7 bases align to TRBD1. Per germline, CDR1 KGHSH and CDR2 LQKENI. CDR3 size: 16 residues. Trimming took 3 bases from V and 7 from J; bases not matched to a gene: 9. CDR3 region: CASSPEDRVPNSPLHF. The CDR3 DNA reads TGTGCCAGCTCACCGGAAGACAGGGTACCCAATTCACCCCTCCACTTT. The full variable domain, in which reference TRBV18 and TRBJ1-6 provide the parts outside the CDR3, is NAGVMQNPRHLVRRRGQEARLRCSPMKGHSHVYWYRQLPEEGLKFMVYLQKENIIDESGMPKERFSAEFPKEGPSILRIQQVVRGDSAAYFCASSPEDRVPNSPLHFGNGTRLTVT.